This T cell receptor (beta chain) derives from a study of T cell responses to AZD1222 COVID-19 vaccine. As concerns this clone: Its target is unknown.

Profiling relied on immunoSEQ multiplex PCR, and the TCRdb table lists in-frame clones only, not all of them. The table records some 130,000 clones, 85% to 95% of them present only once. Study-wide findings and caveats: Repertoire sampling occurred only after the peak T cell response. Baseline antibody screening turned up just six or seven seropositive AZD1222 recipients.

Trimming removed 0 bases from V and 1 base from J, with 9 bases in between. CDR3 length: 15 amino acids. Per the germline V gene, CDR1 is SGDLS and CDR2 is YYNGEE. The sequencing used peripheral blood, collected 28 days after the second AZD1222 dose. The chain employs TRBV9 and TRBJ2-3; a weak D match, TRBD1 (5 bases). This TCR was sampled from an adult who received the AZD1222 COVID-19 vaccine. The CDR3 sequence: CASSVGGEGTDTQYF. The CDR3, as DNA: TGTGCCAGCAGCGTAGGGGGCGAGGGCACAGATACGCAGTATTTT.